This T cell receptor (beta chain) came from a study of blood T cell repertoires in COVID-19. Study-level information: Spain, Italy and the United States supplied samples that represented acute and convalescent COVID-19.

CDR1 is MNHEY and CDR2 is SVGAGI in the germline V gene. Trimming cost V 6 bases and J 0 bases, with 8 bases left between them. This CDR3 contains 13 residues. In the authors' workflow: Amplification of reference gene primers was used by the study to estimate nucleated cell counts. The table came from immunoSEQ multiplex PCR; TCRdb's copy has only in-frame clones and leaves some out. The DNA gave D and trimming, while V, J and clone size come from that table. The sample holds fewer than 250,000 clones; 82% are singletons and the top ten take about 7.8%. Followed over time, Seattle patients had been enrolled while infection was active.

V and J are TRBV6-5 and TRBJ1-2; D ambiguous. The sample consisted of peripheral blood. The TCR originated in a woman aged 55-70 years with COVID-19, enrolled during active disease. CDR3 residues: CASRSLANYGYTF. In DNA form, the CDR3 reads TGTGCCAGCAGATCTTTAGCTAACTATGGCTACACCTTC.